The T cell receptor beta chain under discussion was sequenced for a study of PD-L1 blockade in urothelial cancer. Study-level background: Patients with male sex and bladder-origin urothelial cancer accounted for about 85% of the roughly 29 enrolled. Median T cell yield from blood was 130,000 to 150,000. Blood analysis occurred 3 weeks (second dose) and 6 weeks after treatment start. Findings and caveats of the study: Patients with below-median pretreatment blood clonality survived longer.

Sample time point: pretreatment peripheral blood. As regards this clone: What it binds is not known.

This CDR3 has 13 amino acids. V lost 5 bases to trimming and J lost 2 bases, with 7 bases between them. Looked up from germline, CDR1 is KGHSH and CDR2 is LQKENI. The repertoire was sequenced with immunoSEQ multiplex PCR; TCRdb's copy has only in-frame clones and lacks some. The repertoire holds tens of thousands of clones, roughly 75% seen once, with approximately 4.3% in the top ten. The specimen was PBMCs, collected around atezolizumab (anti-PD-L1) treatment. The chain combines TRBV18 with TRBJ1-5; perhaps TRBD1 as D (5 bases). The receptor comes from a man aged 70 or older with urothelial cancer. The CDR3 DNA is TGTGCCAGCTCAACGGGGGGCAATCAGCCCCAGCATTTT. The encoded protein is CASSTGGNQPQHF.